These 30 T cell receptor beta chains share one sample of origin, sequenced in a study of T cells expressing NK-cell markers. TCRdb re-called the 5' RACE reads and catalogs CDR3 proteins one per entry, DNA excluded. The record lists approximately 22,000 distinct CDR3 sequences, of which the ten most abundant hold 45% to 65%. Sequenced material: blood T cells: a sorted CD56 or NKG2C T cell subset, CD4+ or CD8+ T cells, or bulk PBMC T cells (not recorded which). These receptors originate from a man aged 18-75 years in good health.

This sequence joins TRBV6-4 and TRBJ2-1; the TCRdb D gene call, TRBD2, has no DNA to confirm it. Germline lookup yields CDR1 MRHNA and CDR2 SNTAGT. The CDR3 runs 15 residues. The CDR3: CASSPLAGEGNEQFF.

V and J are TRBV7-9 and TRBJ2-5; with no DNA, the TCRdb D assignment of TRBD1 cannot be verified. Germline V gives CDR1 SEHNR, CDR2 FQNEAQ (reference sequence). CDR3 size: 17 residues. CDR3 sequence: CASSPLPGTGDGETQYF.

The chain has TRBV20-1 and TRBJ2-7. The V gene's germline CDR1 is DFQATT and CDR2 SNEGSKA (reference sequence). The CDR3 spans 14 residues. This CDR3 is CSARGDLFIYEQYF.

J is TRBJ2-7 and V is TRBV14. CDR1 and CDR2 (germline): SGHDN, FVKESK. This CDR3 spans 14 amino acids. The CDR3 loop reads CASSQAPSSYEQYF.

The chain is built from TRBV5-1 and TRBJ2-3; TCRdb selects TRBD1, and the lack of DNA leaves this call unchecked. Germline values: CDR1 SGHRS, CDR2 YFSETQ. The CDR3 loop spans 14 amino acids. The CDR3: CASTTGGPTDTQYF.

The V and J genes are TRBV5-8 and TRBJ2-3. Germline V gives CDR1 SGHTS, CDR2 YDEGEE. The CDR3 has 14 amino acids. CDR3 loop: CASSLYTWGDTQYF.

This sequence joins TRBV10-3 and TRBJ2-7; TCRdb lists TRBD1, though no DNA is available to test this call. Germline lookup yields CDR1 ENHRY and CDR2 SYGVKD. The CDR3 is 19 residues long. The CDR3 is CAISESPPYWTGVDGEQYF.

The chain uses TRBV20-1 and TRBJ2-1; TCRdb gives TRBD2 as the D gene, but with no DNA this cannot be confirmed. CDR1 and CDR2 (germline): DFQATT, SNEGSKA (reference sequence). CDR3 length equals 17 residues. CDR3 sequence: CSAATMKGLAGGNEQFF.

This rearrangement joins TRBV19 to TRBJ2-2; the TCRdb call, TRBD2, lacks DNA for checking. The CDR3 is 14 residues long. Per the germline V gene, CDR1 is LNHDA and CDR2 is SQIVND (reference sequence). CDR3 loop: CASTVGISTGELFF.

This chain joins TRBV11-1 and TRBJ2-3; the TCRdb D gene call, TRBD2, has no DNA to confirm it. From germline, CDR1 is SGHAT and CDR2 FQDESV (reference sequence). There are 19 residues in the CDR3. This chain's CDR3 is CASSLAGGLRGTFTDTQYF.

The V and J genes are TRBV28 and TRBJ2-1; TCRdb returns TRBD1, unconfirmable since there is no DNA. Germline V gene lookup returns CDR1 MDHEN and CDR2 SYDVKM. The CDR3 consists of 15 residues. CDR3 in amino acids: CASSPPRRGVNEQFF. Variable domain in full (rest from reference TRBV28 and TRBJ2-1): DVKVTQSSRYLVKRTGEKVFLECVQDMDHENMFWYRQDPGLGLRLIYFSYDVKMKEKGDIPEGYSVSREKKERFSLILESASTNQTSMYLCASSPPRRGVNEQFFGPGTRLTVL.

CDR3 sequence: CASRVGTSDYNEQFF. J is TRBJ2-1 and V is TRBV7-2; the D call of TRBD2 rests on TCRdb alone, since no DNA is present to check it. CDR1 is SGHTA and CDR2 is FQGNSA in the germline V gene. The CDR3 contains 15 residues. The entire variable domain, with the rest obtained from reference TRBV7-2 and TRBJ2-1, is as follows: GAGVSQSPSNKVTEKGKDVELRCDPISGHTALYWYRQSLGQGLEFLIYFQGNSAPDKSGLPSDRFSAERTGGSVSTLTIQRTQQEDSAVYLCASRVGTSDYNEQFFGPGTRLTVL.

The chain uses TRBV6-2 or TRBV6-3 and TRBJ2-2; the D call of TRBD1 rests on TCRdb alone, since no DNA is present to check it. This CDR3 comprises 14 residues. Germline V gives CDR1 MNHEY, CDR2 SVGEGT. Here the CDR3 reads CASSTQGITGELFF.

The V call is TRBV27, the J call TRBJ2-7; TCRdb names TRBD1, which stays unverified in the absence of DNA. This CDR3 has 14 residues. In germline, CDR1 is MNHEY, CDR2 SMNVEV (reference sequence). CDR3 protein: CASSFPGRSYEQYF.

The chain uses TRBV20-1 and TRBJ1-5; no DNA is available, so the TRBD1 call from TCRdb remains unchecked. The length of the CDR3 is 13 residues. CDR1 and CDR2 (germline): DFQATT, SNEGSKA (reference sequence). CDR3 in amino acids: CSAGTGNDQPQHF.

The V and J genes are TRBV7-2 and TRBJ2-7; TCRdb lists TRBD1, though no DNA is available to test this call. The CDR3 has 17 amino acids. The germline V gene has CDR1 SGHTA and CDR2 FQGNSA. The CDR3 region is CASSLATSGRGSYEQYF.

The rearrangement links TRBV12-3 or TRBV12-4 to TRBJ2-5. The CDR3 totals 13 residues. The CDR3 sequence is CASSLGPQETQYF.

V gene TRBV6-1 combines with J gene TRBJ2-7; TCRdb names TRBD1, which stays unverified in the absence of DNA. The CDR3 is made up of 15 amino acids. CDR1 is MNHNS, CDR2 SASEGT, per germline. CDR3 protein: CASSEWPQSSYEQYF.

The chain links TRBV2 to TRBJ1-2; TCRdb's D call, TRBD1, is unchecked because there is no DNA. The germline V gene encodes CDR1 SNHLY and CDR2 FYNNEI. CDR3 length equals 15 residues. The CDR3 is CASSEGARANYGYTF.

The V call is TRBV6-5, the J call TRBJ1-6. There are 17 residues in the CDR3. Germline V gives CDR1 MNHEY, CDR2 SVGAGI. The CDR3 sequence is CASSYSIRSSYNSPLHF.

The chain carries TRBV5-1 and TRBJ2-1; TCRdb proposes TRBD2, but this gene call is untestable without DNA. The CDR3 runs 17 residues. Germline CDR1 is SGHRS and CDR2 is YFSETQ. CDR3: CASSPGGSLSSYNEQFF.

The chain links TRBV14 to TRBJ2-1; TCRdb returns TRBD1, unconfirmable since there is no DNA. This CDR3 region has 15 residues. Germline loops: CDR1 SGHDN, CDR2 FVKESK. CDR3 loop: CASSRTTGHYNEQFF.

This CDR3 is CASGSFYEQYF. The V gene is TRBV18, the J gene TRBJ2-7. The CDR3 is 11 residues long. Germline V gene data show CDR1 as KGHSH and CDR2 as LQKENI.

The rearrangement joins TRBV3-1 to TRBJ1-2. CDR3 size: 12 residues. The germline V gene encodes CDR1 LGHDT and CDR2 YNNKEL (reference sequence). CDR3 sequence: CASSHGLKSYTF.

This chain links TRBV7-9 with TRBJ1-1. Germline V gives CDR1 SEHNR, CDR2 FQNEAQ (reference sequence). CDR3 size: 14 residues. CDR3 sequence: CASSAGGMNTEAFF.

The chain uses TRBV7-2 and TRBJ2-5; TCRdb's D call, TRBD2, is unchecked because there is no DNA. Germline V gene data show CDR1 as SGHTA and CDR2 as FQGNSA. The CDR3 is made up of 15 amino acids. The CDR3 region is CASSTLAGGPKTQYF.

The chain's CDR3 is CASSIELKTGNEQFF. V and J are TRBV19 and TRBJ2-1; without DNA, the TCRdb call of TRBD1 cannot be checked. Germline values: CDR1 LNHDA, CDR2 SQIVND (reference sequence). The CDR3 extends over 15 amino acids. Based on the CDR3 plus reference TRBV19 and TRBJ2-1, the full variable domain is DGGITQSPKYLFRKEGQNVTLSCEQNLNHDAMYWYRQDPGQGLRLIYYSQIVNDFQKGDIAEGYSVSREKKESFPLTVTSAQKNPTAFYLCASSIELKTGNEQFFGPGTRLTVL.

This chain uses TRBV2 with TRBJ2-1. The length of the CDR3 is 14 residues. From germline, CDR1 is SNHLY and CDR2 FYNNEI. Here the CDR3 reads CASSEELSSNEQFF.

The chain recombines TRBV6-1 with TRBJ2-7. The germline V gene encodes CDR1 MNHNS and CDR2 SASEGT. This CDR3 spans 14 amino acids. The CDR3 region is CASSSAGTPYEQYF.

This chain's CDR3 is CASSPEGLSSYEQYF. V gene TRBV7-2 combines with J gene TRBJ2-7; TCRdb proposes TRBD1, but this gene call is untestable without DNA. In germline, CDR1 is SGHTA, CDR2 FQGNSA. The CDR3 runs 15 residues.